This is a list of T cell receptor beta chains from one sample in a study of CD8 T cells in ankylosing spondylitis. TCRdb recomputed calls from the 5' RACE reads with MiXCR, one row per CDR3 protein. The table includes about 42,000 distinct CDR3 sequences, 4% detected once. The sequenced sample was blood, either unsorted or a sorted T cell fraction (not recorded which). These receptors all stem from a female donor with ankylosing spondylitis or in good health (not recorded which). The CDR3 runs from the conserved cysteine through the conserved F or W. Each record gives: clone size, D gene, J gene, CDR3 length, V gene, CDR3 DNA, CDR3 protein. A D gene is named only where the DNA matches it firmly. Only part of the rows carry a size: once, few, many, or a class if the clone is expanded.

clone size: many; D gene: -; J gene: TRBJ1-5; CDR3 length: 13; V gene: TRBV9; CDR3 DNA: TGTGCCAGCAGCGGAACAGGGCGTCAGCCCCAGCATTTT; CDR3 protein: CASSGTGRQPQHF
clone size: many; D gene: -; J gene: TRBJ1-3; CDR3 length: 14; V gene: TRBV9; CDR3 DNA: TGTGCCAGCAGCGCGGGGAGTTCTGGAAACACCATATATTTT; CDR3 protein: CASSAGSSGNTIYF
clone size: many; D gene: TRBD2; J gene: TRBJ2-7; CDR3 length: 16; V gene: TRBV9; CDR3 DNA: TGTGCCAGCAGCGTAGATAGCGGGGGGCCAAACTACGAGCAGTACTTC; CDR3 protein: CASSVDSGGPNYEQYF
clone size: many; D gene: TRBD2; J gene: TRBJ2-5; CDR3 length: 13; V gene: TRBV9; CDR3 DNA: TGTGCCAGCAGCTTGAGCGGGGCGAAGACCCAGTACTTC; CDR3 protein: CASSLSGAKTQYF
clone size: many; D gene: TRBD1; J gene: TRBJ1-1; CDR3 length: 15; V gene: TRBV9; CDR3 DNA: TGTGCCAGCAGTCGGACAGGGCAGGAGGACACTGAAGCTTTCTTT; CDR3 protein: CASSRTGQEDTEAFF
clone size: many; D gene: -; J gene: TRBJ2-6; CDR3 length: 20; V gene: TRBV9; CDR3 DNA: TGTGCCAGCAGCGTAGGGCTGGGAGCAAGAATCCGCTCTGGGGCCAACGTCCTGACTTTC; CDR3 protein: CASSVGLGARIRSGANVLTF
clone size: many; D gene: -; J gene: TRBJ2-7; CDR3 length: 12; V gene: TRBV9; CDR3 DNA: TGTGCCAGCAGCGGTACAGGGTTCGAGCAGTACTTC; CDR3 protein: CASSGTGFEQYF
clone size: many; D gene: TRBD2; J gene: TRBJ2-7; CDR3 length: 18; V gene: TRBV9; CDR3 DNA: TGTGCCAGCAGCCCCCGGACCGGGACTAGCGGGGGGGCCTACGAGCAGTACTTC; CDR3 protein: CASSPRTGTSGGAYEQYF
clone size: many; D gene: -; J gene: TRBJ1-1; CDR3 length: 15; V gene: TRBV9; CDR3 DNA: TGTGCCAGCAGCGTAGACGAGGGCAGATACACTGAAGCTTTCTTT; CDR3 protein: CASSVDEGRYTEAFF
clone size: many; D gene: TRBD1; J gene: TRBJ2-1; CDR3 length: 16; V gene: TRBV9; CDR3 DNA: TGTGCCAGCAGCGGCAAAACAGGGGCCTCTTACAATGAGCAGTTCTTC; CDR3 protein: CASSGKTGASYNEQFF
clone size: many; D gene: -; J gene: TRBJ2-3; CDR3 length: 15; V gene: TRBV9; CDR3 DNA: TGTGCCAGCACAGTTAGAGGGGCGGGAACAGATACGCAGTATTTT; CDR3 protein: CASTVRGAGTDTQYF
clone size: many; D gene: -; J gene: TRBJ1-3; CDR3 length: 17; V gene: TRBV9; CDR3 DNA: TGTGCCAGCAGCGCGAGGTGGGGCCAGGACTCTGGAAACACCATATATTTT; CDR3 protein: CASSARWGQDSGNTIYF
clone size: many; D gene: TRBD2; J gene: TRBJ2-3; CDR3 length: 18; V gene: TRBV9; CDR3 DNA: TGTGCCAGCAGCGTACTAGCGGGGGCCATCATTTCATCAGATACGCAGTATTTT; CDR3 protein: CASSVLAGAIISSDTQYF
clone size: many; D gene: -; J gene: TRBJ1-1; CDR3 length: 15; V gene: TRBV9; CDR3 DNA: TGTGCCAGCAGCCCCCGACAGGACATGAACACTGAAGCTTTCTTT; CDR3 protein: CASSPRQDMNTEAFF
clone size: many; D gene: TRBD1; J gene: TRBJ2-3; CDR3 length: 18; V gene: TRBV9; CDR3 DNA: TGTGCCAGCAGCGTAAGCCCCCCCCGACAGGGGCTAGGAGATACGCAGTATTTT; CDR3 protein: CASSVSPPRQGLGDTQYF
clone size: few; D gene: -; J gene: TRBJ2-7; CDR3 length: 15; V gene: TRBV9; CDR3 DNA: TGTGCCAGCAGCGCCTTAGACGACCGGGCCTACGAGCAGTACTTC; CDR3 protein: CASSALDDRAYEQYF
clone size: many; D gene: TRBD2; J gene: TRBJ2-3; CDR3 length: 21; V gene: TRBV9; CDR3 DNA: TGTGCCAGCAGCACCACGATATCGCTAGCGGACCGACTCGAACTCACAGATACGCAGTATTTT; CDR3 protein: CASSTTISLADRLELTDTQYF
clone size: many; D gene: TRBD1; J gene: TRBJ1-4; CDR3 length: 16; V gene: TRBV9; CDR3 DNA: TGTGCCAGCAGCGTAGACGGACAGGCAGATAGGGAAAAACTGTTTTTT; CDR3 protein: CASSVDGQADREKLFF
clone size: few; D gene: TRBD2; J gene: TRBJ2-2; CDR3 length: 16; V gene: TRBV9; CDR3 DNA: TGTGCCAGCAGTTCAACCGGGACTAGAAACACCGGGGAGCTGTTTTTT; CDR3 protein: CASSSTGTRNTGELFF
clone size: many; D gene: TRBD2; J gene: TRBJ2-3; CDR3 length: 16; V gene: TRBV9; CDR3 DNA: TGTGCCAGCAGCCCAGTTGGTGGGGGGGTCACAGATACGCAGTATTTT; CDR3 protein: CASSPVGGGVTDTQYF
clone size: -; D gene: -; J gene: TRBJ2-2; CDR3 length: 17; V gene: TRBV9; CDR3 DNA: TGTGCCAGCAGCGTATCCGGGTGGGGGCCGGGCACCGGGGAGCTGTTTTTT; CDR3 protein: CASSVSGWGPGTGELFF
clone size: many; D gene: -; J gene: TRBJ2-2; CDR3 length: 13; V gene: TRBV9; CDR3 DNA: TGTGCCAGCAGCGTAGTAGGGTCCGGGGAGCTGTTTTTT; CDR3 protein: CASSVVGSGELFF
clone size: medium-sized; D gene: -; J gene: TRBJ1-5; CDR3 length: 15; V gene: TRBV9; CDR3 DNA: TGTGCCAGCAGCGTAGGGGGGGGTGACAATCAGCCCCAGCATTTT; CDR3 protein: CASSVGGGDNQPQHF
clone size: medium-sized; D gene: -; J gene: TRBJ1-5; CDR3 length: 14; V gene: TRBV9; CDR3 DNA: TGTGCCAGCAGCCGGCAGGGAGGCAATCAGCCCCAGCATTTT; CDR3 protein: CASSRQGGNQPQHF
clone size: many; D gene: TRBD2; J gene: TRBJ2-3; CDR3 length: 16; V gene: TRBV9; CDR3 DNA: TGTGCCAGCAGCGGAAGCGGGGGCCTAAGCACAGATACGCAGTATTTT; CDR3 protein: CASSGSGGLSTDTQYF
clone size: many; D gene: TRBD1; J gene: TRBJ2-2; CDR3 length: 15; V gene: TRBV9; CDR3 DNA: TGTGCCAGCAGCGTTACAGGGGGATCGACCGGGGAGCTGTTTTTT; CDR3 protein: CASSVTGGSTGELFF
clone size: many; D gene: TRBD2; J gene: TRBJ2-1; CDR3 length: 15; V gene: TRBV9; CDR3 DNA: TGTGCCAGCAGCGTAGGCACTAGCGGATCCAACGAGCAGTTCTTC; CDR3 protein: CASSVGTSGSNEQFF
clone size: many; D gene: -; J gene: TRBJ1-2; CDR3 length: 16; V gene: TRBV9; CDR3 DNA: TGTGCCAGCAGCGAGGGTCCTACAGGGTCCAACTATGGCTACACCTTC; CDR3 protein: CASSEGPTGSNYGYTF
clone size: many; D gene: -; J gene: TRBJ1-2; CDR3 length: 13; V gene: TRBV9; CDR3 DNA: TGTGCCAGCGGCAGGAGCAGTAACTATGGCTACACCTTC; CDR3 protein: CASGRSSNYGYTF
clone size: many; D gene: TRBD1; J gene: TRBJ1-2; CDR3 length: 15; V gene: TRBV9; CDR3 DNA: TGTGCCAGCGGGCCCCTCCGACAGGGGGCACATGGCTACACCTTC; CDR3 protein: CASGPLRQGAHGYTF
clone size: many; D gene: -; J gene: TRBJ2-1; CDR3 length: 12; V gene: TRBV9; CDR3 DNA: TGTGCCAGCAGCCTTCGGGGGGCCGAGCAGTTCTTC; CDR3 protein: CASSLRGAEQFF
clone size: many; D gene: TRBD1; J gene: TRBJ2-5; CDR3 length: 16; V gene: TRBV9; CDR3 DNA: TGTGCCAGCAGCCCTAGACCGGGACAGGGGGCTGAGACCCAGTACTTC; CDR3 protein: CASSPRPGQGAETQYF
clone size: many; D gene: TRBD1; J gene: TRBJ2-4; CDR3 length: 16; V gene: TRBV9; CDR3 DNA: TGTGCCAGCAGCGTAGCGGCAGGGGGTCGCCTGAACATTCAGTACTTC; CDR3 protein: CASSVAAGGRLNIQYF
clone size: many; D gene: -; J gene: TRBJ2-2; CDR3 length: 15; V gene: TRBV9; CDR3 DNA: TGTGCCAGCAGCGTAGGTCGGCAGAGCACCGGGGAGCTGTTTTTT; CDR3 protein: CASSVGRQSTGELFF
clone size: many; D gene: -; J gene: TRBJ2-3; CDR3 length: 15; V gene: TRBV9; CDR3 DNA: TGTGCCAGCAGCTTAAGAGCAGAGCTCACAGATACGCAGTATTTT; CDR3 protein: CASSLRAELTDTQYF
clone size: many; D gene: -; J gene: TRBJ2-1; CDR3 length: 13; V gene: TRBV9; CDR3 DNA: TGTGCCAGCAGCGGTAGCTTGAGGAATGAGCAGTTCTTC; CDR3 protein: CASSGSLRNEQFF
clone size: many; D gene: -; J gene: TRBJ1-4; CDR3 length: 14; V gene: TRBV9; CDR3 DNA: TGTGCCAGCAGCGTAGAAGGGGGTAATGAAAAACTGTTTTTT; CDR3 protein: CASSVEGGNEKLFF
clone size: many; D gene: -; J gene: TRBJ2-2; CDR3 length: 12; V gene: TRBV9; CDR3 DNA: TGTGCCAGCAGCGTTAAAGCCGGGGAGCTGTTTTTT; CDR3 protein: CASSVKAGELFF
clone size: few; D gene: TRBD1; J gene: TRBJ2-5; CDR3 length: 17; V gene: TRBV9; CDR3 DNA: TGTGCCAGCAGCGTAGGAGTTTGGGGACAGGATCAAGAGACCCAGTACTTC; CDR3 protein: CASSVGVWGQDQETQYF
clone size: many; D gene: -; J gene: TRBJ1-6; CDR3 length: 12; V gene: TRBV9; CDR3 DNA: TGTGCCAGCAGCGACCAAAATTCACCCCTCCACTTT; CDR3 protein: CASSDQNSPLHF
clone size: many; D gene: -; J gene: TRBJ2-1; CDR3 length: 14; V gene: TRBV9; CDR3 DNA: TGTGCCAGCAGCTACGACTCAGCCTACAATGAGCAGTTCTTC; CDR3 protein: CASSYDSAYNEQFF
clone size: many; D gene: -; J gene: TRBJ2-1; CDR3 length: 17; V gene: TRBV9; CDR3 DNA: TGTGCCAGCAGCGTATACGGACAGTCGAGCTCCTACAATGAGCAGTTCTTC; CDR3 protein: CASSVYGQSSSYNEQFF
clone size: many; D gene: -; J gene: TRBJ2-2; CDR3 length: 13; V gene: TRBV9; CDR3 DNA: TGTGCCAGCAGCGTTGGACTGTACGGGGAGCTGTTTTTT; CDR3 protein: CASSVGLYGELFF
clone size: many; D gene: -; J gene: TRBJ2-1; CDR3 length: 17; V gene: TRBV9; CDR3 DNA: TGTGCCAGCAGCTCAATAGGAGGCGGAGTAATATACAATGAGCAGTTCTTC; CDR3 protein: CASSSIGGGVIYNEQFF
clone size: many; D gene: TRBD2; J gene: TRBJ2-1; CDR3 length: 15; V gene: TRBV9; CDR3 DNA: TGTGCCAGCAGCGTAGATCCCCTAGCGGGACTTGAGCAGTTCTTC; CDR3 protein: CASSVDPLAGLEQFF
clone size: medium-sized; D gene: TRBD2; J gene: TRBJ2-3; CDR3 length: 16; V gene: TRBV9; CDR3 DNA: TGTGCCAGCAGCGTAGTGGCTAGCGGGGGCACAGATACGCAGTATTTT; CDR3 protein: CASSVVASGGTDTQYF
clone size: many; D gene: -; J gene: TRBJ1-5; CDR3 length: 13; V gene: TRBV9; CDR3 DNA: TGTGCCAGCAGCCTGGACAGCAATCAGCCCCAGCATTTT; CDR3 protein: CASSLDSNQPQHF
clone size: many; D gene: TRBD2; J gene: TRBJ2-1; CDR3 length: 15; V gene: TRBV9; CDR3 DNA: TGTGCCAGCAGCGCACTAGCGGGGGAATACAATGAGCAGTTCTTC; CDR3 protein: CASSALAGEYNEQFF
clone size: few; D gene: -; J gene: TRBJ2-1; CDR3 length: 13; V gene: TRBV9; CDR3 DNA: TGTGCCAGCAGCGTGTCGGGGAACAATGAGCAGTTCTTC; CDR3 protein: CASSVSGNNEQFF